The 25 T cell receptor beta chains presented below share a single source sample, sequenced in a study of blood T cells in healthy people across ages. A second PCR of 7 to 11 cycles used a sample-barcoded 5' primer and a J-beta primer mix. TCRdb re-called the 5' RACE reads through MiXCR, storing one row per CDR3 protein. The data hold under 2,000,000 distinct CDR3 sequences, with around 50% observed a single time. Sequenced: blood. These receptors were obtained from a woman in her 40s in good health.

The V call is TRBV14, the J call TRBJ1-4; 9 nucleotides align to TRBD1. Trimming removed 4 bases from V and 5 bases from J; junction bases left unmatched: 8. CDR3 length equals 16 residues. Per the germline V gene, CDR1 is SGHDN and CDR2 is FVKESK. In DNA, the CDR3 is TGTGCCAGCAGCCGAATACAGGGGGCGCGGAATGAAAAACTGTTTTTT. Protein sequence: CASSRIQGARNEKLFF.

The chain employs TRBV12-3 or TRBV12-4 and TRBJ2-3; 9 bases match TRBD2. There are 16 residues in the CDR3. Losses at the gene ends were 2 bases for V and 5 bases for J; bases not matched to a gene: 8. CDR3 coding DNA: TGTGCCAGCAGTTTATTCGGCGGGGGGGCGGAAGATACGCAGTATTTT. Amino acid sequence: CASSLFGGGAEDTQYF.

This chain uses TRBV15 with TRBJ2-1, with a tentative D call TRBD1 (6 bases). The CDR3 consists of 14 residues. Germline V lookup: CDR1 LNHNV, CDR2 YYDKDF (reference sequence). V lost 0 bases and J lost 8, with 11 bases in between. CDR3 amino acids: CATSRDLGGHEQFF. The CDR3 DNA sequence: TGTGCCACCAGCAGAGATCTTGGGGGCCATGAGCAGTTCTTC.

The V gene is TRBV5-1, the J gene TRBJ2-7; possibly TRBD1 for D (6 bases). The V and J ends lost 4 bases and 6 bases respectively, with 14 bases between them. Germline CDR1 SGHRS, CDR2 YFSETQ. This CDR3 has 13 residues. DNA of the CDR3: TGCGCCAGCAGCGACGAACAGGGAACCGAGCAGTACTTC. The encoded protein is CASSDEQGTEQYF.

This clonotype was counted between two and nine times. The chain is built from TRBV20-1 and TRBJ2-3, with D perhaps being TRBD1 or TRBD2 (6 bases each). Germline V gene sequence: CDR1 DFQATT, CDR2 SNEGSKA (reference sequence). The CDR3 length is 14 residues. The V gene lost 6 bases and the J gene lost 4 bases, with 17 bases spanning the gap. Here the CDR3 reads CSAPKLGGPDTQYF. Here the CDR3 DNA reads TGCAGTGCACCCAAACTGGGGGGCCCAGATACGCAGTATTTT.

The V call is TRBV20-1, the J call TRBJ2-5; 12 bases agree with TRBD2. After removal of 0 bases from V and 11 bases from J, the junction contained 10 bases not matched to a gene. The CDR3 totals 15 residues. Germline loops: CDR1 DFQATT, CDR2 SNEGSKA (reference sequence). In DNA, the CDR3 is TGCAGTGCTAGAGATGCTAGCGGGGGGGCTCGTGAGCAGTACTTC. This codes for CSARDASGGAREQYF.

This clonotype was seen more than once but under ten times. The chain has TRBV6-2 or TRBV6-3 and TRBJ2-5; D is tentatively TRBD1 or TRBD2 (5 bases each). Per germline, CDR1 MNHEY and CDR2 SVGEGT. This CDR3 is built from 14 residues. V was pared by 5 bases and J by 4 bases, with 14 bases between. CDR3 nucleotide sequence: TGTGCCAGCAGTCACGGTCCGGGGCTAGAGACCCAGTACTTC. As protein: CASSHGPGLETQYF.

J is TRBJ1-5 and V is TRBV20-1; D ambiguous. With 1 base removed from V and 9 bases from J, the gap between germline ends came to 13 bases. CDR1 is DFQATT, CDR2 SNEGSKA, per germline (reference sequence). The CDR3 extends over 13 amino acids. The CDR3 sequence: CSARVISLGPQHF. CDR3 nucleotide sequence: TGCAGTGCTAGAGTAATATCCCTGGGGCCCCAGCATTTT.

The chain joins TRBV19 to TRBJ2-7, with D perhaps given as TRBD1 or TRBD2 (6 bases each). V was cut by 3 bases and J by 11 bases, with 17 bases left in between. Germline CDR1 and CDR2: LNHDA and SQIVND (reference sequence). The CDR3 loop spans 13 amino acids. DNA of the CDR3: TGTGCCAGTAGTATGTCCCCAAGGGGGGTGAAGTACTTC. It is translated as CASSMSPRGVKYF.

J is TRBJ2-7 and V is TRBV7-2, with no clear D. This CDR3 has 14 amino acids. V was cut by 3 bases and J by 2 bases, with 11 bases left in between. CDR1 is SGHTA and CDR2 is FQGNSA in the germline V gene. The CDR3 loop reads CASSFEPLTYEQYF. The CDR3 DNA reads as TGTGCCAGCAGCTTTGAACCTCTCACCTACGAGCAGTACTTC. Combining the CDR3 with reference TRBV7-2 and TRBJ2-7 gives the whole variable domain GAGVSQSPSNKVTEKGKDVELRCDPISGHTALYWYRQSLGQGLEFLIYFQGNSAPDKSGLPSDRFSAERTGGSVSTLTIQRTQQEDSAVYLCASSFEPLTYEQYFGPGTRLTVT.

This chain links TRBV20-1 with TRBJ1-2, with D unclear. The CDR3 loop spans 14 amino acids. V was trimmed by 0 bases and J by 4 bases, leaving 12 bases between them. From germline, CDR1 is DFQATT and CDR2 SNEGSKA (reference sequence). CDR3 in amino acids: CSARDDTTSYGYTF. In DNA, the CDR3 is TGCAGTGCTAGAGATGACACCACTAGCTATGGCTACACCTTC.

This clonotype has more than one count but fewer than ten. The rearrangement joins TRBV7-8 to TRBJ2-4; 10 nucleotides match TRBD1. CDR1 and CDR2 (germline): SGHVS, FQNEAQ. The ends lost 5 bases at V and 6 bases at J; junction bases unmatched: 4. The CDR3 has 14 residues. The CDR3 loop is CASSQGQGINIQYF. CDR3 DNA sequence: TGTGCCAGCAGCCAGGGACAGGGGATAAACATTCAGTACTTC.

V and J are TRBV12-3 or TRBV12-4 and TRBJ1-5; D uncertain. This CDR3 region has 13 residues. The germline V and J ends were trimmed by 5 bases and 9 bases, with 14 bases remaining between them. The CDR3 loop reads CASSAAGNLPQHF. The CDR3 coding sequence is TGTGCCAGCAGTGCCGCCGGGAACTTGCCCCAGCATTTT.

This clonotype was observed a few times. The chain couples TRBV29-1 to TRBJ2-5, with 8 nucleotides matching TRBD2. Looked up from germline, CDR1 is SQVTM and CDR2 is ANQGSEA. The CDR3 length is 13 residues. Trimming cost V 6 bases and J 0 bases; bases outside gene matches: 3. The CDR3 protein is CSVSGGNQETQYF. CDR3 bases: TGCAGCGTCTCGGGAGGGAACCAAGAGACCCAGTACTTC.

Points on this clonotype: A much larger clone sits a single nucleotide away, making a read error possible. The DNA of the CDR3 is TGCGCCAGCAGCCAAGAGGCCAGGGGAGGGGACGAGCAGTACTTC. Amino acids: CASSQEARGGDEQYF. The chain uses TRBV4-3 and TRBJ2-7; the D gene is possibly TRBD2 (7 bases). V lost 0 bases to trimming and J lost 5 bases, with 14 bases between them. The CDR3 consists of 15 residues. Germline CDR1 LGHNA, CDR2 YSLEER.

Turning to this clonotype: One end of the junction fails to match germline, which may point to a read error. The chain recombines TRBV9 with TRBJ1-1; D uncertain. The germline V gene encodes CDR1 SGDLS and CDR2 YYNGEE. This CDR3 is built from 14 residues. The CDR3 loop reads CASNVGRGNTEAFF. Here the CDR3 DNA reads TGTGCCAGCAACGTAGGTCGCGGGAACACTGAAGCTTTCTTT. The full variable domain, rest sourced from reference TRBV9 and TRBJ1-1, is DSGVTQTPKHLITATGQRVTLRCSPRSGDLSVYWYQQSLDQGLQFLIQYYNGEERAKGNILERFSAQQFPDLHSELNLSSLELGDSALYFCASNVGRGNTEAFFGQGTRLTVV.

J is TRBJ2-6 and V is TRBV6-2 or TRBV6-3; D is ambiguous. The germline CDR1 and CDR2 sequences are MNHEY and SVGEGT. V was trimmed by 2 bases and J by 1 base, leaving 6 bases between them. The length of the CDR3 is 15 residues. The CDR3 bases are TGTGCCAGCAGTTACAGTTTTTCTGGGGCCAACGTCCTGACTTTC. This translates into CASSYSFSGANVLTF.

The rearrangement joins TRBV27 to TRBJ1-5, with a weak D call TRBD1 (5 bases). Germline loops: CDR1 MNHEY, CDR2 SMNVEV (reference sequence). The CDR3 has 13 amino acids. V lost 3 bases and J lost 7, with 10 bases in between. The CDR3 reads CASSLTARQPQHF. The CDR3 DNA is TGTGCCAGCAGTTTGACAGCGAGGCAGCCCCAGCATTTT.

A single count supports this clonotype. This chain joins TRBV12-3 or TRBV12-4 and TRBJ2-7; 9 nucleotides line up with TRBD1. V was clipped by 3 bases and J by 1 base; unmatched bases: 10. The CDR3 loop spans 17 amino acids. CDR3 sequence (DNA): TGTGCCAGCAGTTTTAGGGGGACAGGGATTCGGTCCTACGAGCAGTACTTC. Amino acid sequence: CASSFRGTGIRSYEQYF.

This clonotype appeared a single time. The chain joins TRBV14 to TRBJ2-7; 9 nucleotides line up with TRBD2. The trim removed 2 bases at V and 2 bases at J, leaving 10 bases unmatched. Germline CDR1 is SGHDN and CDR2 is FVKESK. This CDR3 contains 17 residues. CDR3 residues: CASSQWSGGRLTYEQYF. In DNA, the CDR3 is TGTGCCAGCAGCCAATGGAGCGGGGGGCGGTTAACCTACGAGCAGTACTTC.

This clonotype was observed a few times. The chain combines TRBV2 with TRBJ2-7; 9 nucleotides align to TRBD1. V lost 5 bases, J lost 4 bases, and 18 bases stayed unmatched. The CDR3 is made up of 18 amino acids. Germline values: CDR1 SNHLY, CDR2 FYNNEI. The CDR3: CASSTGTGFLEVRYEQYF. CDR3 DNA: TGTGCCAGCAGTACCGGGACAGGGTTCCTTGAAGTCCGATACGAGCAGTACTTC.

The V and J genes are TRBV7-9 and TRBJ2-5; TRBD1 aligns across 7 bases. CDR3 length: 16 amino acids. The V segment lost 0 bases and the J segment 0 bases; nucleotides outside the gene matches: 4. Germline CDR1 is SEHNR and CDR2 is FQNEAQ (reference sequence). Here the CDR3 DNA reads TGTGCCAGCAGCTTAGCGATGGGACAGAACCAAGAGACCCAGTACTTC. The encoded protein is CASSLAMGQNQETQYF. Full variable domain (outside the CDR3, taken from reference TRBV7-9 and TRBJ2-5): DTGVSQNPRHKITKRGQNVTFRCDPISEHNRLYWYRQTLGQGPEFLTYFQNEAQLEKSRLLSDRFSAERPKGSFSTLEIQRTEQGDSAMYLCASSLAMGQNQETQYFGPGTRLLVL.

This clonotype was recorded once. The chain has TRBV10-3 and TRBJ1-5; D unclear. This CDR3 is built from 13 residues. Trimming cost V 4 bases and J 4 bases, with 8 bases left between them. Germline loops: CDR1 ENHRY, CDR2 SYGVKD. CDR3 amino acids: CAISGAPNQPQHF. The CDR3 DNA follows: TGTGCCATCAGTGGGGCCCCGAATCAGCCCCAGCATTTT.

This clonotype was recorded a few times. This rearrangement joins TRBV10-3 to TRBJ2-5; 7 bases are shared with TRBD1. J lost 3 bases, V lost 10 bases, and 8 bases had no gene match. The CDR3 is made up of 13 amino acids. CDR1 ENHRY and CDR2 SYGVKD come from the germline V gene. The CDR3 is CATGDSSEETQYF. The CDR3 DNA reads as TGTGCCACAGGGGACAGTTCAGAAGAGACCCAGTACTTC.

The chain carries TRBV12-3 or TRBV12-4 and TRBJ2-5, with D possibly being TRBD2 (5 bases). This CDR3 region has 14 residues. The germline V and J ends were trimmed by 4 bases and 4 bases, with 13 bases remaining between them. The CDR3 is CASSSLEVRETQYF. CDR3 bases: TGTGCCAGCAGTTCACTAGAAGTCAGAGAGACCCAGTACTTC.